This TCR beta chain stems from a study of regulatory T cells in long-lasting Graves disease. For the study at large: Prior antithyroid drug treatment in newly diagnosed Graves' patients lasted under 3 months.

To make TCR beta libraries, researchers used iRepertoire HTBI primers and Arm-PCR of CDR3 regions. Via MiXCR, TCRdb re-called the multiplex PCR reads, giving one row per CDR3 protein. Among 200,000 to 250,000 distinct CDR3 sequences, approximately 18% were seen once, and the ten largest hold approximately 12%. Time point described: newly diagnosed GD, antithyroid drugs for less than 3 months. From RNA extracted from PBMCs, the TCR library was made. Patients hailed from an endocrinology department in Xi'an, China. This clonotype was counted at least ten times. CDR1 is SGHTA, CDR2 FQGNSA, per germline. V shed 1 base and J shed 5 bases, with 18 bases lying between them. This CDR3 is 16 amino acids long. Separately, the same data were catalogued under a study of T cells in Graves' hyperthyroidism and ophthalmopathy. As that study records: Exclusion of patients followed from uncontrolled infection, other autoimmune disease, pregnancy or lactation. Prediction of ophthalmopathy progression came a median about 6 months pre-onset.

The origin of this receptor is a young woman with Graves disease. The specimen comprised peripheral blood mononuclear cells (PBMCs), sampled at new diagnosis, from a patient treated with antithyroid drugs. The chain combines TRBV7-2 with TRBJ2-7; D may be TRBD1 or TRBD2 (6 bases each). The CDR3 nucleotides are TGTGCCAGCAGCTTAGAGGGGGGCCCGGGTGTGGACGAGCAGTACTTC. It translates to CASSLEGGPGVDEQYF. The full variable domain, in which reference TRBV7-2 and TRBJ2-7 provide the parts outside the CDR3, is GAGVSQSPSNKVTEKGKDVELRCDPISGHTALYWYRQSLGQGLEFLIYFQGNSAPDKSGLPSDRFSAERTGGSVSTLTIQRTQQEDSAVYLCASSLEGGPGVDEQYFGPGTRLTVT.